The subject of this entry is one TCR beta chain. The target antigen is unknown. This sample was taken from a study of T cell responses to AZD1222 COVID-19 vaccine. V was trimmed by 4 bases and J by 0 bases, leaving 4 bases between them. The CDR3 loop spans 13 amino acids. From germline, CDR1 is MDHEN and CDR2 SYDVKM. Overall study findings and caveats: In the spike-specific TCR repertoire, nearly half reportedly target unmutated variant regions.

Only in-frame clones appear in the TCRdb table, and some are missing; sequencing was by immunoSEQ multiplex PCR. Of over 110,000 clones in the sample, roughly nine tenths were seen once. This sequence originates from an adult who received the AZD1222 COVID-19 vaccine. V usage is TRBV28 and J usage is TRBJ1-5, with D unclear. Sequenced material: peripheral blood, taken 28 days after the second AZD1222 dose. The CDR3 sequence: CASSYSSNQPQHF. The CDR3 DNA is TGTGCCAGCAGTTACAGTAGCAATCAGCCCCAGCATTTT.